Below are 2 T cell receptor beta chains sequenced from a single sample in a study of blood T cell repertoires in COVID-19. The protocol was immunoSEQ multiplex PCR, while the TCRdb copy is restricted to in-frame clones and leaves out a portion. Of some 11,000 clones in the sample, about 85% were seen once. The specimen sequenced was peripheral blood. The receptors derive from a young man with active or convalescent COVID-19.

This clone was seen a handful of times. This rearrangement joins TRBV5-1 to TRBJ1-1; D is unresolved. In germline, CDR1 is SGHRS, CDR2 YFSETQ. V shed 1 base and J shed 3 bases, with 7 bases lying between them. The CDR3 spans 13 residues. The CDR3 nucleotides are TGCGCCAGCAGCTTGACGCAGGACACTGAAGCTTTCTTT. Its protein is CASSLTQDTEAFF.

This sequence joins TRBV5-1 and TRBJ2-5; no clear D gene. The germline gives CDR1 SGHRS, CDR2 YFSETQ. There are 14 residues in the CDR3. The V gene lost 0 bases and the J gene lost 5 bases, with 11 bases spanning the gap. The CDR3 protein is CASSLAGFGETQYF. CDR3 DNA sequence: TGCGCCAGCAGCTTGGCCGGGTTTGGGGAGACCCAGTACTTC.